This T cell receptor beta chain was found in a study of T cell responses to AZD1222 COVID-19 vaccine. Study-wide results and caveats: At study baseline, merely several AZD1222 recipients were seropositive. The donors showed a predominance of white British ancestry and of females, with possible underestimation of clonal diversity.

Only in-frame clones appear in the TCRdb table, and some are missing; sequencing was by immunoSEQ multiplex PCR. The table shows 150,000 to 200,000 clones, with roughly 88% occurring only once. The analysis combined second doses at about 4 or about 12 weeks. Note on this clone: The antigen is undetermined.

The receptor was derived from an adult who received the AZD1222 COVID-19 vaccine. This specimen consisted of peripheral blood, obtained 28 days after the second AZD1222 dose.

The CDR3 nucleotides read TGTGCCAGCAGTGACTTGGTGAATCCTAGCTCCTACAATGAGCAGTTCTTC. Protein sequence: CASSDLVNPSSYNEQFF. This chain joins TRBV6-1 and TRBJ2-1; D is unclear. The germline V gene encodes CDR1 MNHNS and CDR2 SASEGT. The CDR3 length is 17 residues. The V and J ends lost 3 bases and 0 bases respectively, with 15 bases between them.